Each of the 4 T cell receptor beta chains below was sequenced from the same sample in a study of vaccination effects on CD4 cells after COVID-19. Only in-frame clones appear in the TCRdb table, and some are missing; sequencing was by immunoSEQ multiplex PCR. Of 23,000 or so clones listed, roughly 76% were seen once; the top ten hold approximately 5.1%. Expansion of antigen-specific CD4+ T cells with viral peptide pools was carried out by the ViraFEST assay before sequencing. It was after 10 days of culture that CD4+ T cells were isolated. All participants had two doses of either the BNT162b2 or mRNA-1273 vaccine. The antigens of these receptors remain unknown. This specimen consisted of CD4+ T cells from PBMCs cultured with SARS-CoV-2 spike peptides, obtained after COVID-19 vaccination. The origin of the receptors is a human donor who received a COVID-19 vaccine. Some clones in this sample may be carry-over from other donors' samples.

A few counts support this clone. V gene TRBV5-4 combines with J gene TRBJ2-3; D might be TRBD2 (6 bases). CDR1 is SGHNT and CDR2 is YYREEE in the germline V gene (reference sequence). V was cut by 6 bases and J by 0 bases, with 14 bases left in between. This CDR3 spans 15 amino acids. In DNA form, the CDR3 reads TGTGCCAGCAAATCTAGCGTAGCTAGCACAGATACGCAGTATTTT. Residues: CASKSSVASTDTQYF.

The chain has TRBV5-1 and TRBJ2-5; D may be TRBD2 (6 bases). V lost 2 bases to trimming and J lost 5 bases, with 10 bases between them. The CDR3 is 13 residues long. From germline, CDR1 is SGHRS and CDR2 YFSETQ. The CDR3 sequence: CASSLRESETQYF. In nucleotides, the CDR3 is TGCGCCAGCAGCTTACGGGAGTCCGAGACCCAGTACTTC.

The rearrangement uses TRBV6-4 and TRBJ1-1, with 7 positions matching TRBD1. Germline CDR1 MRHNA, CDR2 SNTAGT. CDR3 size: 13 residues. The trim removed 6 bases at V and 1 base at J, leaving 2 bases unmatched. CDR3 DNA: TGTGCCAGCAGAAGGGGGCCGAACACTGAAGCTTTCTTT. Protein product: CASRRGPNTEAFF.

Only a few counts were recorded for this clone. The J gene is TRBJ1-4, the V gene TRBV19; D is perhaps TRBD1 (6 bases). This CDR3 comprises 15 residues. Germline CDR1 reads LNHDA; CDR2 reads SQIVND (reference sequence). The V and J ends lost 5 bases and 3 bases respectively, with 13 bases between them. CDR3 region: CASSLAGHPNEKLFF. In DNA, the CDR3 is TGTGCCAGTAGTTTGGCGGGACACCCTAATGAAAAACTGTTTTTT.